The 25 T cell receptor beta chains given below trace back to one sample, sequenced in a study of CD8+CD57+ T cells in acquired aplastic anemia. Genomic DNA acted as the template from which TCR beta VDJ combination and CDR3 sequence profiling were carried out. Via MiXCR, TCRdb re-called the reads, giving one row per CDR3 protein. The sample includes a few hundred thousand distinct CDR3 sequences, around 60% of them seen just once. Source material: sorted CD4+, CD8+, or CD8+CD57+ T cells (not recorded which) from PBMCs. All receptors derive from a human donor with severe aplastic anemia or a healthy control (not recorded which).

This clonotype was observed a few times. The chain carries TRBV7-9 and TRBJ1-6, with no clear D. The V end was cut by 3 bases, the J end by 10 bases, with 16 bases between. The CDR3 extends over 15 amino acids. The germline V gene has CDR1 SEHNR and CDR2 FQNEAQ (reference sequence). The chain's CDR3 is CASSLGLGVNSPLHF. DNA of the CDR3: TGTGCCAGCAGCTTGGGTCTCGGGGTGAACTCACCCCTCCACTTT.

The V and J genes are TRBV25-1 and TRBJ1-2; D remains ambiguous. CDR3 length: 13 residues. CDR1 and CDR2 (germline): MGHDK, SYGVNS. Trimming took off 3 bases at V and 0 bases at J, with 5 bases between the two ends. The CDR3 nucleotides are TGTGCCAGCAGTGACCGGACTAACTATGGCTACACCTTC. Its protein is CASSDRTNYGYTF.

The chain employs TRBV5-1 and TRBJ2-5; 9 bases match TRBD2. V dropped 0 bases and J dropped 5; count of bases not matched to a gene: 5. The CDR3 is 15 residues long. Germline V gene sequence: CDR1 SGHRS, CDR2 YFSETQ. CDR3 coding DNA: TGCGCCAGCAGCTTGGACGCGGGAGGGCTCGAGACCCAGTACTTC. As protein: CASSLDAGGLETQYF.

The chain joins TRBV11-2 to TRBJ2-7; 10 nucleotides agree with TRBD2. In germline, CDR1 is SGHAT, CDR2 FQNNGV. The junction had 4 bases not matched to a gene; V was cut back by 5 bases and J by 0 bases. This CDR3 comprises 15 residues. As DNA, the CDR3 is TGTGCCAGCAGCCAAGCTAGCGGGAGCTCCTACGAGCAGTACTTC. Protein product: CASSQASGSSYEQYF. Combining the CDR3 with reference TRBV11-2 and TRBJ2-7 gives the whole variable domain EAGVAQSPRYKIIEKRQSVAFWCNPISGHATLYWYQQILGQGPKLLIQFQNNGVVDDSQLPKDRFSAERLKGVDSTLKIQPAKLEDSAVYLCASSQASGSSYEQYFGPGTRLTVT.

V and J are TRBV10-3 and TRBJ2-7, with 8 bases lining up with TRBD1. Germline lookup yields CDR1 ENHRY and CDR2 SYGVKD. V was pared by 5 bases and J by 6 bases, with 6 bases of the junction left unmatched. This CDR3 is built from 13 residues. In DNA form, the CDR3 reads TGTGCCATCAGTTACATCGACAGGGGCGAGCAGTACTTC. This translates into CAISYIDRGEQYF.

This rearrangement joins TRBV27 to TRBJ1-3; D remains unclear. Germline lookup yields CDR1 MNHEY and CDR2 SMNVEV (reference sequence). The CDR3 spans 13 residues. V shed 2 bases and J shed 7 bases, with 9 bases lying between them. The CDR3 DNA reads as TGTGCCAGCAGTTTAGGAGTCGGGAACACCATATATTTT. Translation gives CASSLGVGNTIYF.

This chain uses TRBV29-1 with TRBJ1-6; 11 bases map to TRBD1. Germline V lookup: CDR1 SQVTM, CDR2 ANQGSEA. Germline trimming cut 7 bases from V and 6 bases from J; bases unmatched to any gene: 11. This CDR3 has 16 amino acids. CDR3 in amino acids: CSALGQGGVFNSPLHF. The CDR3 region has the DNA TGCAGCGCCTTGGGACAGGGGGGCGTGTTTAATTCACCCCTCCACTTT.

This chain connects TRBV9 to TRBJ2-1, with 9 bases aligning to TRBD1. V lost 3 bases to trimming and J lost 1 base; unmatched junction nucleotides: 2. Germline V CDR1 and CDR2: SGDLS, YYNGEE. This CDR3 comprises 15 residues. DNA for the CDR3: TGTGCCAGCAGCGCGGACAGGGGATCCTACAATGAGCAGTTCTTC. Translating gives CASSADRGSYNEQFF.

About this clonotype itself: The conserved closing phenylalanine or tryptophan is absent in this CDR3, likely reflecting a read error. The limits of the CDR3 on the DNA are not certain, so only TCRdb's listed CDR3 is given. The chain links TRBV20-1 to TRBJ1-1; TRBD1, the D gene given by the table, was not confirmed from the DNA. The CDR3 is made up of 16 amino acids, end residues included. In germline, CDR1 is DFQATT, CDR2 SNEGSKA (reference sequence). CDR3: CSAGGTGALLNTEALL.

This clonotype was counted ten times or more. The V and J genes are TRBV6-5 and TRBJ2-2; D is unclear. Germline CDR1 reads MNHEY; CDR2 reads SVGAGI. This CDR3 is built from 13 residues. With 5 bases removed from V and 2 bases from J, the gap between germline ends came to 6 bases. CDR3 residues: CASSPGNTGELFF. The CDR3, as DNA: TGTGCCAGCAGTCCAGGAAACACCGGGGAGCTGTTTTTT.

Concerning this clonotype: A read error may account for a junction end that differs from germline. The chain couples TRBV5-1 to TRBJ1-3; no definite D call. Germline V lookup: CDR1 SGHRS, CDR2 YFSETQ. CDR3 size: 15 residues. The CDR3 region is CASGLDPGLANTMHF. Written as DNA, the CDR3 is TGCGCCAGCGGCTTGGATCCGGGTTTGGCTAACACCATGCATTTT.

The rearrangement links TRBV20-1 to TRBJ2-3, with a tentative D call TRBD1 (6 bases). In germline, CDR1 is DFQATT, CDR2 SNEGSKA (reference sequence). Trimming took off 5 bases at V and 6 bases at J, with 15 bases between the two ends. The CDR3 is 13 residues long. The CDR3 DNA sequence: TGCAGTGCTCAGGGGCCCAGCGCCGATACGCAGTATTTT. Translated: CSAQGPSADTQYF.

This clonotype was observed at least ten times. This chain uses TRBV6-1 with TRBJ1-4, with D uncertain. Trimming removed 7 bases at V and 3 bases at J, with 15 bases between. The CDR3 loop spans 15 amino acids. Germline CDR1 is MNHNS and CDR2 is SASEGT. The CDR3 sequence is CASKLEGISNEKLFF. CDR3 DNA: TGTGCCAGCAAGTTAGAAGGCATTTCTAATGAAAAACTGTTTTTT.

This clonotype was detected many times. The junction differs from germline at one of its ends, possibly a read error. V is TRBV10-2 and J is TRBJ2-6; TRBD2 might be the D (6 bases). The CDR3 contains 14 residues. CDR1 is WSHSY and CDR2 is SAAADI in the germline V gene. The CDR3 bases are TGTGCCAGCAGTGCGGGACCTGGGGCCAACGTCCTGACTTTC. This encodes CASSAGPGANVLTF.

In its sample, this clonotype was seen many times. The chain links TRBV6-5 to TRBJ2-5, with 12 bases aligning to TRBD2. The CDR3 extends over 16 amino acids. Germline V gene lookup returns CDR1 MNHEY and CDR2 SVGAGI. Losses at the gene ends were 6 bases for V and 7 bases for J; bases not matched to a gene: 12. CDR3 residues: CASRPPGLAGKGTQYF. CDR3 in DNA: TGTGCCAGCAGACCGCCAGGACTAGCGGGAAAAGGGACCCAGTACTTC.

This clonotype was observed a handful of times. This chain uses TRBV7-2 with TRBJ1-2; D gene uncertain. Germline CDR1 SGHTA, CDR2 FQGNSA. V was clipped by 1 base and J by 4 bases, with 7 bases between them. The length of the CDR3 is 13 residues. The DNA of the CDR3 is TGTGCCAGCAGCTTAGAAGTGGGCTATGGCTACACCTTC. This gives the protein CASSLEVGYGYTF. The full variable domain, completed using reference TRBV7-2 and TRBJ1-2, is GAGVSQSPSNKVTEKGKDVELRCDPISGHTALYWYRQSLGQGLEFLIYFQGNSAPDKSGLPSDRFSAERTGGSVSTLTIQRTQQEDSAVYLCASSLEVGYGYTFGSGTRLTVV.

V gene TRBV7-2 combines with J gene TRBJ2-1; 12 bases agree with TRBD2. The junction had 10 bases not matched to a gene; V was cut back by 5 bases and J by 8 bases. Germline CDR1 is SGHTA and CDR2 is FQGNSA. The CDR3 is 16 residues long. CDR3 loop: CASSPMLAGGPDEQFF. CDR3 sequence (DNA): TGTGCCAGCAGCCCCATGCTAGCGGGGGGGCCTGATGAGCAGTTCTTC.

The table lists this clonotype with many counts. J is TRBJ1-6 and V is TRBV7-6; perhaps TRBD1 as D (6 bases). The CDR3 is 16 residues long. Trimming took 5 bases from V and 10 from J, leaving 21 bases between them. Per the germline V gene, CDR1 is SGHVS and CDR2 is FNYEAQ. In DNA form, the CDR3 reads TGTGCCAGCAGCATCCCCGGGGGGGGGGCGAACTCACCCCTCCACTTT. Protein sequence: CASSIPGGGANSPLHF.

V gene TRBV10-3 combines with J gene TRBJ1-5; 9 nucleotides line up with TRBD1. There are 17 residues in the CDR3. V was clipped by 6 bases and J by 1 base; unmatched bases: 10. CDR1 ENHRY and CDR2 SYGVKD come from the germline V gene. The CDR3 DNA reads as TGTGCCATCAGCGCCTTACAGGGGGCGCTAAGCAATCAGCCCCAGCATTTT. This codes for CAISALQGALSNQPQHF.

A word on this clonotype: Possible read error: a much larger clone is one base away. The DNA for the CDR3 is TGTGCCAGCAGTTTCTATATAGGGGGAAGCTCTGGAAACACCAAATATTTT. This encodes CASSFYIGGSSGNTKYF. The chain has TRBV12-3 or TRBV12-4 and TRBJ1-3, with D perhaps TRBD1 (6 bases). CDR3 size: 17 residues.

The V and J genes are TRBV12-3 or TRBV12-4 and TRBJ1-6; 7 positions match TRBD1. The V and J ends lost 6 bases and 6 bases, in that order; junction bases with no gene match: 5. This CDR3 comprises 14 residues. The CDR3, as DNA: TGTGCCAGCAGATCACAGGGGTTTAATTCACCCCTCCACTTT. Translated: CASRSQGFNSPLHF.

This clonotype was counted ten times or more. The chain carries TRBV5-6 and TRBJ1-1; 10 bases match TRBD1. The CDR3 spans 14 residues. Trimming removed 4 bases from V and 5 bases from J; junction bases left unmatched: 5. Germline V CDR1 and CDR2: SGHDT, YYEEEE. The CDR3 here is CASSPGQGRTEAFF. For the CDR3, the DNA is TGTGCCAGCAGCCCGGGACAGGGGCGGACTGAAGCTTTCTTT. Full variable domain (rest looked up from reference TRBV5-6 and TRBJ1-1): DAGVTQSPTHLIKTRGQQVTLRCSPKSGHDTVSWYQQALGQGPQFIFQYYEEEERQRGNFPDRFSGHQFPNYSSELNVNALLLGDSALYLCASSPGQGRTEAFFGQGTRLTVV.

J is TRBJ2-7 and V is TRBV10-3, with a tentative D call TRBD1 (6 bases). This CDR3 comprises 15 residues. Trimming removed 0 bases from V and 2 bases from J, with 11 bases in between. Germline V gene sequence: CDR1 ENHRY, CDR2 SYGVKD. CDR3 bases: TGTGCCATCAGTGAGTCGATCCCAGGGGCCTACGAGCAGTACTTC. This sequence encodes CAISESIPGAYEQYF.

The chain links TRBV10-2 to TRBJ2-3; 9 bases are a match to TRBD2. Germline CDR1 reads WSHSY; CDR2 reads SAAADI. With V trimmed by 3 bases and J by 5 bases, 6 bases remained unmatched. The CDR3 loop spans 15 amino acids. The CDR3 DNA reads TGCGCCAGCAGTGATGGGACTAGCTTCGGAGATACGCAGTATTTT. This gives the protein CASSDGTSFGDTQYF.

This clonotype was recorded many times. The rearrangement joins TRBV13 to TRBJ2-3; TRBD2 aligns across 9 bases. This CDR3 spans 16 amino acids. The trim removed 2 bases at V and 1 base at J, leaving 4 bases unmatched. Germline lookup yields CDR1 PRHDT and CDR2 FYEKMQ (reference sequence). CDR3 sequence: CASSLLSGGRTDTQYF. CDR3 nucleotide sequence: TGTGCCAGCAGCTTACTGAGCGGGGGGCGCACAGATACGCAGTATTTT.